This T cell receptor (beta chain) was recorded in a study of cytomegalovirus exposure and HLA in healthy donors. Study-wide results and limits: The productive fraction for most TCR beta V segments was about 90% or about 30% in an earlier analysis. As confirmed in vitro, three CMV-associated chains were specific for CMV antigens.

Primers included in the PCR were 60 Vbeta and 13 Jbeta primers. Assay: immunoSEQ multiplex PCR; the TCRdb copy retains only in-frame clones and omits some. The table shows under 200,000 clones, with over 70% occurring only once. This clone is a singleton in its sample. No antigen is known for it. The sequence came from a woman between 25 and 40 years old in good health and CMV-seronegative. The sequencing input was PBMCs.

The DNA for the CDR3 is TGTGCCAGCAGCCCGAGCGCAGGGCAAGAGACCCAGTACTTC. It encodes CASSPSAGQETQYF. The rearrangement joins TRBV7-9 to TRBJ2-5, with D tentatively TRBD1 (5 bases). The V and J ends lost 5 bases and 2 bases respectively, with 12 bases between them. The length of the CDR3 is 14 residues. Germline V lookup: CDR1 SEHNR, CDR2 FQNEAQ (reference sequence).